A single sample is the source of the 31 T cell receptor beta chains below, sequenced in a study of blood T cell repertoires in COVID-19. The table came from immunoSEQ multiplex PCR; TCRdb's copy has only in-frame clones and leaves some out. The repertoire consists of about 55,000 clones, with over 75% occurring once and the leading ten covering 12% to 15%. The sequencing sample was made of peripheral blood. These receptors were taken from a man between 65 and 79 years old with acute or convalescent COVID-19.

This clone was counted between two and nine times. The V gene is TRBV7-2, the J gene TRBJ1-6; TRBD1 is a possible D gene (6 bases). The germline V gene encodes CDR1 SGHTA and CDR2 FQGNSA. V gave up 5 bases and J gave up 10 bases, with 15 bases separating them. This CDR3 contains 14 residues. In DNA form, the CDR3 reads TGTGCCAGCAGCCGCTCAGGGGATGAGTCACCCCTCCACTTT. Protein product: CASSRSGDESPLHF. Full variable domain (outside the CDR3, taken from reference TRBV7-2 and TRBJ1-6): GAGVSQSPSNKVTEKGKDVELRCDPISGHTALYWYRQSLGQGLEFLIYFQGNSAPDKSGLPSDRFSAERTGGSVSTLTIQRTQQEDSAVYLCASSRSGDESPLHFGNGTRLTVT.

This clone was recorded a few times. This chain joins TRBV5-4 and TRBJ1-1; 10 bases fit TRBD1. V shed 4 bases, J shed 2 bases, and the junction held 8 bases outside the gene matches. Per germline, CDR1 SGHNT and CDR2 YYREEE (reference sequence). The CDR3 has 16 amino acids. The CDR3 bases are TGTGCCAGCAGCCCCGGTGGGGACAGGGGTAACACTGAAGCTTTCTTT. Its translation is CASSPGGDRGNTEAFF.

DNA of the CDR3: TGTGCCAGCAGGGGAGGAGCAACCTACGAGCAGTACGTC. Protein: CASRGGATYEQYV. The chain is built from TRBV28 and TRBJ2-7, with a weak D call TRBD2 (6 bases). This CDR3 has 13 residues. Trimming pared 6 bases from V and 2 bases from J, leaving 11 bases between. CDR1 and CDR2 (germline): MDHEN, SYDVKM.

J is TRBJ1-1 and V is TRBV15; D unresolved. The germline V gene has CDR1 LNHNV and CDR2 YYDKDF (reference sequence). The CDR3 loop spans 15 amino acids. V was pared by 1 base and J by 0 bases, with 9 bases between. The CDR3 sequence: CATSRVSNVNTEAFF. CDR3 DNA: TGTGCCACCAGCAGAGTGAGCAACGTGAACACTGAAGCTTTCTTT. Combining the CDR3 with reference TRBV15 and TRBJ1-1 gives the whole variable domain DAMVIQNPRYQVTQFGKPVTLSCSQTLNHNVMYWYQQKSSQAPKLLFHYYDKDFNNEADTPDNFQSRRPNTSFCFLDIRSPGLGDTAMYLCATSRVSNVNTEAFFGQGTRLTVV.

Worth noting for this clone: One end of the junction fails to match germline, which may point to a read error. The chain recombines TRBV7-7 with TRBJ2-5, with 8 bases identical to TRBD1. CDR3 length: 13 residues. CDR1 is SSHAT and CDR2 is FNYEAQ in the germline V gene (reference sequence). Here the CDR3 reads CASSVRGRETQYF. In DNA, the CDR3 is TGTGCTAGCAGCGTCAGGGGGCGTGAGACCCAGTACTTC.

This chain connects TRBV24-1 to TRBJ2-5; 7 nucleotides match TRBD2. Germline CDR1 KGHDR, CDR2 SFDVKD. V was pared by 5 bases and J by 5 bases, with 16 bases of the junction left unmatched. CDR3 length equals 17 residues. CDR3 residues: CATSGIETGTSAETQYF. The CDR3 DNA follows: TGTGCCACCAGTGGTATCGAAACAGGAACTAGCGCGGAGACCCAGTACTTC.

This clone has just a few counts. This sequence joins TRBV29-1 and TRBJ2-1; TRBD1 matches at 7 bases. V lost 6 bases and J lost 7; bases outside the gene matches: 9. Per the germline V gene, CDR1 is SQVTM and CDR2 is ANQGSEA. The CDR3 runs to 13 residues. CDR3 region: CSVTEGALNEQFF. As DNA, the CDR3 is TGCAGCGTGACCGAGGGGGCGCTGAATGAGCAGTTCTTC.

The rearrangement joins TRBV19 to TRBJ2-5, with a weak D call TRBD1 (5 bases). The ends were cut back, 2 bases at V and 5 bases at J, with 12 bases in the middle. The germline gives CDR1 LNHDA, CDR2 SQIVND (reference sequence). This CDR3 region has 14 residues. The CDR3 DNA reads TGTGCCAGTAGTATATCAGGGCTTGGGGAGACCCAGTACTTC. It yields the protein CASSISGLGETQYF. Together with reference TRBV19 and TRBJ2-5, the CDR3 gives the full variable domain: DGGITQSPKYLFRKEGQNVTLSCEQNLNHDAMYWYRQDPGQGLRLIYYSQIVNDFQKGDIAEGYSVSREKKESFPLTVTSAQKNPTAFYLCASSISGLGETQYFGPGTRLLVL.

The rearrangement uses TRBV4-2 and TRBJ2-7; 10 bases map to TRBD1. This CDR3 has 13 residues. CDR1 is LGHNA, CDR2 YNFKEQ, per germline. Losses at the gene ends were 4 bases for V and 3 bases for J; bases not matched to a gene: 0. The CDR3 DNA sequence: TGTGCCAGCAGCCGGGACAGGGGCTACGAGCAGTACGTC. Protein product: CASSRDRGYEQYV.

The rearrangement links TRBV5-8 to TRBJ2-7; D gene uncertain. The CDR3 contains 11 residues. CDR1 and CDR2 from the germline V gene are SGHTS and YDEGEE. V was trimmed by 4 bases and J by 3 bases, leaving 5 bases between them. CDR3 amino acids: CASSLNYEQYF. CDR3 DNA: TGTGCCAGCAGCCTAAACTACGAGCAGTACTTC.

The V gene is TRBV7-8, the J gene TRBJ2-1; D possibly corresponds to TRBD1 (6 bases). V shed 5 bases and J shed 5 bases, with 16 bases lying between them. This CDR3 has 15 amino acids. Germline CDR1 SGHVS, CDR2 FQNEAQ. The CDR3 region is CASSPRDKGDNEQFF. The CDR3, as DNA: TGTGCCAGCAGCCCCCGGGACAAGGGAGACAATGAGCAGTTCTTC. Full variable domain (missing parts from reference TRBV7-8 and TRBJ2-1): GAGVSQSPRYKVAKRGQDVALRCDPISGHVSLFWYQQALGQGPEFLTYFQNEAQLDKSGLPSDRFFAERPEGSVSTLKIQRTQQEDSAVYLCASSPRDKGDNEQFFGPGTRLTVL.

The chain recombines TRBV19 with TRBJ1-5; 11 positions match TRBD1. The V gene's germline CDR1 is LNHDA and CDR2 SQIVND (reference sequence). The CDR3 contains 17 residues. Germline trimming cut 7 bases from V and 4 bases from J; bases unmatched to any gene: 12. The CDR3 DNA is TGTGCCAGTACTACCGGGCTGGGACAGGGGGGTAATCAGCCCCAGCATTTT. Translation gives CASTTGLGQGGNQPQHF.

This sequence joins TRBV4-3 and TRBJ1-2; D is uncertain. V dropped 0 bases and J dropped 7 bases, with 9 bases sitting between them. The germline V gene encodes CDR1 LGHNA and CDR2 YSLEER. The CDR3 is 13 residues long. CDR3 nucleotides: TGCGCCAGCAGCCAAGATCTAAACGGTGGCTACACCTTC. This gives the protein CASSQDLNGGYTF.

The genes are TRBV19 and TRBJ2-6, with TRBD1 matching 11 bases. The germline gives CDR1 LNHDA, CDR2 SQIVND (reference sequence). This CDR3 contains 20 residues. The V and J ends lost 4 bases and 2 bases, in that order; junction bases with no gene match: 13. Written as DNA, the CDR3 is TGTGCCAGTAGTAAAAACTCCCCCGGGACAGGGGGAGCTGGGGCCAACGTCCTGACTTTC. Its protein is CASSKNSPGTGGAGANVLTF.

In this sample, this clone turned up once. The rearrangement uses TRBV30 and TRBJ2-7, with TRBD2 matching 8 bases. Germline V gives CDR1 GTSNPN, CDR2 SVGIG (reference sequence). Trimming took 5 bases from V and 7 from J; bases not matched to a gene: 7. The CDR3 is 12 amino acids. The chain's CDR3 is CAWGHPGGEQYF. As DNA, the CDR3 is TGTGCCTGGGGCCACCCGGGGGGGGAGCAGTACTTC. Full variable domain (remainder filled in from reference TRBV30 and TRBJ2-7): SQTIHQWPATLVQPVGSPLSLECTVEGTSNPNLYWYRQAAGRGLQLLFYSVGIGQISSEVPQNLSASRPQDRQFILSSKKLLLSDSGFYLCAWGHPGGEQYFGPGTRLTVT.

J is TRBJ1-4 and V is TRBV25-1, with 9 bases fitting TRBD1. CDR1 is MGHDK and CDR2 is SYGVNS in the germline V gene. V shed 5 bases and J 8 bases; nucleotides not matched to a gene: 9. CDR3 length: 15 amino acids. The CDR3 bases are TGTGCCAGCAGTTTAAAAGGGACAGGGATGGAAAAACTGTTTTTT. Translation gives CASSLKGTGMEKLFF.

This clone was recorded a few times. J is TRBJ1-1 and V is TRBV5-6, with a tentative D call TRBD1 (5 bases). Germline assignment: CDR1 SGHDT and CDR2 YYEEEE. With 0 bases removed from V and 6 bases from J, the gap between germline ends came to 15 bases. This CDR3 region has 15 residues. CDR3 protein: CASSLANRGKAEAFF. The CDR3 DNA follows: TGTGCCAGCAGCTTGGCCAATCGGGGGAAGGCTGAAGCTTTCTTT. Together with reference TRBV5-6 and TRBJ1-1, the CDR3 gives the full variable domain: DAGVTQSPTHLIKTRGQQVTLRCSPKSGHDTVSWYQQALGQGPQFIFQYYEEEERQRGNFPDRFSGHQFPNYSSELNVNALLLGDSALYLCASSLANRGKAEAFFGQGTRLTVV.

This chain links TRBV7-8 with TRBJ1-2; D may be TRBD1 (6 bases). V was clipped by 2 bases and J by 4 bases, with 8 bases between them. Germline V lookup: CDR1 SGHVS, CDR2 FQNEAQ. The CDR3 contains 13 residues. The DNA of the CDR3 is TGTGCCAGCAGCTTATCAGGGGCCTATGGCTACACCTTC. The encoded protein is CASSLSGAYGYTF.

This chain connects TRBV5-1 to TRBJ1-6, with D possibly being TRBD1 (6 bases). The germline V gene encodes CDR1 SGHRS and CDR2 YFSETQ. The CDR3 loop spans 16 amino acids. V was cut by 6 bases and J by 7 bases, with 20 bases left in between. The DNA for the CDR3 is TGCGCCAGCACCCCGACAAGGACAGATTGGAATTCACCCCTCCACTTT. Translation: CASTPTRTDWNSPLHF.

This clone has a handful of counts. This rearrangement joins TRBV7-9 to TRBJ1-2, with D possibly TRBD1 on 5 matching bases. The CDR3 loop spans 14 amino acids. Germline assignment: CDR1 SEHNR and CDR2 FQNEAQ (reference sequence). The V end was cut by 4 bases, the J end by 4 bases, with 13 bases between. The CDR3 DNA follows: TGTGCCAGCAGCTGGTTGGACAACCTCTATGGCTACACCTTC. Translating it yields CASSWLDNLYGYTF. The whole variable domain, remainder taken from reference TRBV7-9 and TRBJ1-2, is DTGVSQNPRHKITKRGQNVTFRCDPISEHNRLYWYRQTLGQGPEFLTYFQNEAQLEKSRLLSDRFSAERPKGSFSTLEIQRTEQGDSAMYLCASSWLDNLYGYTFGSGTRLTVV.

This chain links TRBV6-1 with TRBJ1-5; D is possibly TRBD1 (6 bases). The V and J ends lost 1 base and 8 bases respectively, with 15 bases between them. This CDR3 contains 15 residues. Germline loops: CDR1 MNHNS, CDR2 SASEGT. The CDR3 loop reads CASSEGKTGWEPQHF. The DNA for the CDR3 is TGTGCCAGCAGTGAAGGAAAGACAGGCTGGGAGCCCCAGCATTTT.

The rearrangement joins TRBV5-1 to TRBJ1-3; 9 nucleotides line up with TRBD1. This CDR3 is built from 20 residues. Germline CDR1 is SGHRS and CDR2 is YFSETQ. V gave up 0 bases and J gave up 2 bases; unmatched junction bases: 15. This chain's CDR3 is CASSLDGQGPSEGPGNTIYF. In DNA form, the CDR3 reads TGCGCCAGCAGCTTGGACGGACAGGGGCCCTCCGAGGGTCCTGGAAACACCATATATTTT.

J is TRBJ1-4 and V is TRBV19; a weak D match, TRBD1 (5 bases). Germline V gene data show CDR1 as LNHDA and CDR2 as SQIVND (reference sequence). The length of the CDR3 is 16 residues. Trimming took 5 bases from V and 5 from J, leaving 18 bases between them. CDR3: CASSPLSDSMNEKLFF. In DNA form, the CDR3 reads TGTGCCAGTAGTCCCCTGTCCGACAGCATGAATGAAAAACTGTTTTTT.

This clone was recorded a few times. The chain combines TRBV7-2 with TRBJ2-2; D ambiguous. The CDR3 consists of 15 residues. Germline-derived CDR1 and CDR2 are SGHTA and FQGNSA. V was trimmed by 3 bases and J by 1 base, leaving 9 bases between them. The CDR3: CASSFELKNTGELFF. Written as DNA, the CDR3 is TGTGCCAGCAGCTTTGAACTTAAGAACACCGGGGAGCTGTTTTTT.

The chain has TRBV4-2 and TRBJ1-6, with 8 bases identical to TRBD1. The CDR3 sequence is 14 residues long. Germline assignment: CDR1 LGHNA and CDR2 YNFKEQ. J lost 14 bases, V lost 4 bases, and 10 bases had no gene match. The CDR3 sequence is CASSLQGAEVALHF. The CDR3 coding sequence is TGTGCCAGCAGCCTCCAGGGGGCAGAGGTGGCCCTCCACTTT.

The J gene is TRBJ2-5, the V gene TRBV28; no clear D gene. V was cut by 5 bases and J by 5 bases, with 9 bases left in between. CDR1 and CDR2 from the germline V gene are MDHEN and SYDVKM. The CDR3 runs 12 residues. CDR3 in amino acids: CASSRQWETQYF. DNA of the CDR3: TGTGCCAGCAGTCGCCAGTGGGAGACCCAGTACTTC.

This CDR3 is CASSLAVEVEGSSYNEQFF. CDR3 nucleotides: TGTGCCAGCAGCTTAGCCGTAGAGGTGGAGGGTAGCTCCTACAATGAGCAGTTCTTC. The chain is built from TRBV7-6 and TRBJ2-1, with D possibly TRBD2 on 6 matching bases. Trimming removed 0 bases from V and 0 bases from J, with 18 bases in between. The CDR3 sequence is 19 residues long. Germline-derived CDR1 and CDR2 are SGHVS and FNYEAQ.

This clone appeared a few times. The V call is TRBV2, the J call TRBJ1-6, with D uncertain. The CDR3 consists of 15 residues. V was shortened by 2 bases and J by 7 bases, with 12 bases between the two germline ends. CDR1 and CDR2 from the germline V gene are SNHLY and FYNNEI. DNA of the CDR3: TGTGCCAGCAGTGAAAGAGGGCAGAGGAATTCACCCCTCCACTTT. It yields the protein CASSERGQRNSPLHF.

V is TRBV9 and J is TRBJ1-5; TRBD1 agrees at 9 bases. The V segment lost 3 bases and the J segment 0 bases; nucleotides outside the gene matches: 4. Germline values: CDR1 SGDLS, CDR2 YYNGEE. The CDR3 totals 16 residues. The CDR3, as DNA: TGTGCCAGCAGCGCAGGGACAGGGAATAGCAATCAGCCCCAGCATTTT. This translates into CASSAGTGNSNQPQHF.

This rearrangement joins TRBV6-5 to TRBJ2-1; TRBD1 agrees at 9 bases. This CDR3 spans 15 amino acids. The germline gives CDR1 MNHEY, CDR2 SVGAGI. V shed 5 bases, J shed 7 bases, and the junction held 9 bases outside the gene matches. The CDR3 coding sequence is TGTGCCAGCAGTCTATTGGGACAGGGTGATAATGAGCAGTTCTTC. Encoded protein: CASSLLGQGDNEQFF.

There are a few counts of this clone. This sequence joins TRBV7-8 and TRBJ1-1, with D uncertain. Trimming took 1 base from V and 3 from J, leaving 9 bases between them. This CDR3 is built from 14 residues. Germline lookup yields CDR1 SGHVS and CDR2 FQNEAQ. The CDR3 bases are TGTGCCAGCAGCTTAGTGCGGGGTGACACTGAAGCTTTCTTT. Encoded protein: CASSLVRGDTEAFF.